Listed below are T cell receptor beta chains from one sample, sequenced in a study of blood T cell repertoires in COVID-19. Sequencing was performed with immunoSEQ multiplex PCR; in TCRdb, only in-frame clones are kept and a portion is missing. The repertoire includes about 190,000 clones, under 80% of them detected once, and roughly 14% sits in the top ten. Material: peripheral blood. The receptor source for this set is a man aged 45-60 years who had recovered from COVID-19. The CDR3 runs from the conserved cysteine through the conserved F or W. Fields, in order: V gene, clone size, J gene, D gene, CDR3 DNA, CDR3 protein. A D gene is named only where the DNA matches it firmly. For some rows the clone size is stated as once, few or many, or as a class when expanded; others skip it.

>TRBV30|NA|TRBJ2-7|NA
TGTGCCTGGAGTGAGGGCAGGGGCAGCTCCTACGAGCAGTACTTC
CAWSEGRGSSYEQYF
>TRBV14|NA|TRBJ2-7|TRBD1
TGTGCCAGCAGCCCGGTGACAGGGTGGTCCTCCTACGAGCAGTACTTC
CASSPVTGWSSYEQYF
>TRBV5-4|once|TRBJ2-2|TRBD2
TGTGCCAGCAGCCCGTCCAAGACTAGCGCGTACGCGAACACCGGGGAGCTGTTTTTT
CASSPSKTSAYANTGELFF
>TRBV14|NA|TRBJ2-1|NA
TGTGCCAGCAGCCAAGGGTATGACTTAAGGTACAATGAGCAGTTCTTC
CASSQGYDLRYNEQFF
>TRBV19|once|TRBJ1-1|TRBD1
TGTGCCAGTAGTCTGGGGACAGCCCTAATGGCTGAAGCTTTCTTT
CASSLGTALMAEAFF
>TRBV6-6|NA|TRBJ2-1|TRBD1
TGTGCCAGCAGTTTAGAGCTAGGGACAGGGAAATTCTTC
CASSLELGTGKFF
>TRBV5-1|few|TRBJ2-1|TRBD2
TGCGCCAGCAGCTTGGATGATAGCGGGACCGGTCGCAATGAGCAGTTCTTC
CASSLDDSGTGRNEQFF
>TRBV19|NA|TRBJ2-2|NA
TGTGCCAGTATCCCTACAGGGCGCGGGGAGCTGTTTTTT
CASIPTGRGELFF
>TRBV7-2|NA|TRBJ2-2|TRBD2
TGTGCCAGCAGCGGTCGGACTAGCGGGAGATCCGGGGAGCTGTTTTTT
CASSGRTSGRSGELFF
>TRBV28|NA|TRBJ1-1|NA
TGTGCCAGCAGCTACAGGGCAATCACTGAAGCTTTCTTT
CASSYRAITEAFF
>TRBV5-8|once|TRBJ1-2|NA
TGTGCACGGGGGGAGCGCCGTATTAACTATGGCTACACCTTC
CARGERRINYGYTF
>TRBV5-8|NA|TRBJ1-2|NA
TGTGCCAGCAGCTTTGGGGACAACAATGCCTTC
CASSFGDNNAF
>TRBV5-6|NA|TRBJ2-2|NA
TGTGCCAGCAGCTTCGGGGTCTGGTCGAACACCGGGGAGCTGTTTTTT
CASSFGVWSNTGELFF
>TRBV4-3|NA|TRBJ2-1|TRBD2
TGCGCCAGCAGACAAAGCAGCGGGAGCTCCTACAATGAGCAGTTCTTC
CASRQSSGSSYNEQFF
>TRBV4-3|NA|TRBJ1-4|TRBD1
TGCGCCAGCAGCCCCCGGGACAGGCCTCTCCCGAATGAAAAACTGTTTTTT
CASSPRDRPLPNEKLFF
>TRBV4-3|NA|TRBJ1-1|TRBD1
TGCGCCAGCAGCCAAGGACAGGGGGTCCCTGAAGCTTTCTTT
CASSQGQGVPEAFF
>TRBV5-1|once|TRBJ1-2|TRBD1
TGCGCCAGCAGCCCCGGGGACAGGGAGTTCTATGGCTACACCTTC
CASSPGDREFYGYTF
>TRBV10-3|NA|TRBJ1-3|NA
TGTGCCATCAGTGCGGTATCCGCTGGAAACACCATATATTTT
CAISAVSAGNTIYF